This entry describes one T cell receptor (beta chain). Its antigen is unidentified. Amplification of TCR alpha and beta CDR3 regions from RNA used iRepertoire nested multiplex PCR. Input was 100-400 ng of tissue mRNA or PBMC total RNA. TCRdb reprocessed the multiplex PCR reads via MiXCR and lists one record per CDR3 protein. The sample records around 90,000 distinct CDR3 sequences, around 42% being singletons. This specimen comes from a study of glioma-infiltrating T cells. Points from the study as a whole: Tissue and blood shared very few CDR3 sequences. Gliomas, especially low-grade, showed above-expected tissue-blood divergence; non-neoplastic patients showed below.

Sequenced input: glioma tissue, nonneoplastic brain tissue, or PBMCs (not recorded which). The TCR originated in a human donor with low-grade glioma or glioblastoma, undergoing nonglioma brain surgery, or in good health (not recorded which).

In DNA form, the CDR3 reads TGTGCCAGCAGCACCCTGGGCCCCTCCTACAATGAGCAGTTCTTC. Protein product: CASSTLGPSYNEQFF. The chain is built from TRBV7-2 and TRBJ2-1; no reliable D call. The CDR3 consists of 15 residues. Germline loops: CDR1 SGHTA, CDR2 FQGNSA. Trimming removed 5 bases at V and 0 bases at J, with 11 bases between.